This TCR beta chain was documented in a study of CD8 T cells in ankylosing spondylitis. This clonotype was observed many times. Antigen: not known. Study-level findings and limits: For ankylosing spondylitis blood, a TCR beta motif of about eight highly homologous variants appeared characteristic. Clones linked to disease, bearing a CD8+ phenotype, were relatively rare in peripheral blood. Matched synovial fluid from ankylosing spondylitis patients was reported to be enriched for disease-linked clones.

Making use of molecular barcodes, quantitative 5'-RACE generated TCR beta libraries. Each CDR3 protein gets one entry after TCRdb re-called the 5' RACE reads with MiXCR. Counted here are 800,000 to 900,000 distinct CDR3 sequences, around 11% occurring once; the ten biggest clones make up 0.51%. This receptor was identified in a male donor with ankylosing spondylitis. The sample was blood, either unsorted or a sorted T cell fraction (not recorded which).

The CDR3 region is CSARDWDYEQYF. CDR3 coding DNA: TGCAGTGCTAGAGACTGGGACTACGAGCAGTACTTC. J is TRBJ2-7 and V is TRBV20-1, with no clear D. This CDR3 is built from 12 residues. The V gene lost 0 bases and the J gene lost 3 bases, with 6 bases spanning the gap. Germline assignment: CDR1 DFQATT and CDR2 SNEGSKA (reference sequence).